The T cell receptor beta chain under discussion was sequenced for a study of blood T cell repertoires in COVID-19. Study context: The samples span acute and convalescent COVID-19 from the United States, Italy and Spain. From T cells, B-cell-depleted T cells, or PBMCs came the material, which was cDNA or gDNA.

This clone was observed a few times. Authors' processing steps: Nucleated cell number was recorded as an estimate derived from reference gene primer amplification. The assay was immunoSEQ multiplex PCR, and TCRdb's table has in-frame clones only and misses some. Clonal size and the V and J genes are those of that table, whereas D and trimming came from the DNA. The profile shows about 90,000 clones, over 75% of them singletons. This receptor was taken from a man between 65 and 85 years old with acute or convalescent COVID-19. The sample was peripheral blood.

CDR3 DNA: TGCGCCAGCAGCATAAAGACAGGGCACGGAGCTGAAGCTTTCTTT. This translates into CASSIKTGHGAEAFF. The rearrangement uses TRBV5-1 and TRBJ1-1; 7 bases agree with TRBD1. This CDR3 has 15 residues. Germline CDR1 reads SGHRS; CDR2 reads YFSETQ. The ends lost 4 bases at V and 6 bases at J; junction bases unmatched: 12.